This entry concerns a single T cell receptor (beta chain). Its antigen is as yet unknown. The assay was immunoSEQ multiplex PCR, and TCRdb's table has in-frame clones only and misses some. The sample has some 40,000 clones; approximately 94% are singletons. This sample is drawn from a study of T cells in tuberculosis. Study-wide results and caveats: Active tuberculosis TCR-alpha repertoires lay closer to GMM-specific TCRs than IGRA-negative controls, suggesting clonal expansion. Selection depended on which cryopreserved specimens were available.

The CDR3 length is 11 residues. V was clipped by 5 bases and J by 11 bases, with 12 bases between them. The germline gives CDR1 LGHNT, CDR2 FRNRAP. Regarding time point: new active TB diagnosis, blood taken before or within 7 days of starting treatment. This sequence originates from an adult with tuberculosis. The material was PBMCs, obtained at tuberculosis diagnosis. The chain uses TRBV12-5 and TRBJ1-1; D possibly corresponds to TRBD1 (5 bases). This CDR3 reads CASGAGGSAFF. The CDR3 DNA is TGTGCTAGTGGTGCGGGGGGATCGGCTTTCTTT.